This is a list of T cell receptor beta chains from one sample in a study of patients and donors after allogeneic stem cell transplantation. TCRdb redid the calling of the RT-PCR reads with MiXCR, one entry per CDR3 protein. This table holds 920,000 or so distinct CDR3 sequences, under 20% found once. Input material: blood, either unsorted or a sorted T cell fraction (not recorded which). These receptors originate from a human donor who was either an allogeneic HSCT recipient or a stem cell or donor lymphocyte infusion donor (not recorded which). It is not recorded whose cells these are; they may come from a transplant donor. The conserved cysteine and the conserved F or W are not part of the CDR3 here. Fields, in order: V gene, CDR3 protein.

v_gene: TRBV25-1
CDR3aa: ASSELSRVSEQY

v_gene: TRBV27
CDR3aa: ASSLYQGQGYT

v_gene: TRBV12-3/TRBV12-4
CDR3aa: ASSFRDRGRYEQF

v_gene: TRBV28
CDR3aa: AGANHNYGYT

v_gene: TRBV5-1
CDR3aa: ASSPQGRGAYEQY

v_gene: TRBV6-1
CDR3aa: ASSHTGTGTGNTIY

v_gene: TRBV6-1
CDR3aa: ASSKDRVSREQY

v_gene: TRBV3-1
CDR3aa: ASSHPSGREDTGELF

v_gene: TRBV24-1
CDR3aa: ATSDARGGQPQH

v_gene: TRBV6-2/TRBV6-3
CDR3aa: ASSYNMALNTEAF

v_gene: TRBV7-9
CDR3aa: ASSRMNTEAF

v_gene: TRBV5-1
CDR3aa: ASSLVRDRGLEAF

v_gene: TRBV29-1
CDR3aa: SVVGQGANGYGYT

v_gene: TRBV10-3
CDR3aa: AISESMAAEETQY

v_gene: TRBV6-1
CDR3aa: ASRGTPLDEQF

v_gene: TRBV12-3/TRBV12-4
CDR3aa: ASRPWTGGLTDTQY

v_gene: TRBV20-1
CDR3aa: SAHRTGTGRGQPQH

v_gene: TRBV12-3/TRBV12-4
CDR3aa: ASSLGPSGLDTQY

v_gene: TRBV28
CDR3aa: ASSRLSGDSYNEQF

v_gene: TRBV2
CDR3aa: ASAPRSQSNEQF

v_gene: TRBV6-2/TRBV6-3
CDR3aa: ASSSFGLAEIYEQY

v_gene: TRBV5-1
CDR3aa: ASSIRGLPPDEQF

v_gene: TRBV2
CDR3aa: ASRGARGAGGNEQF

v_gene: TRBV18
CDR3aa: ASSPANVLT

v_gene: TRBV3-1
CDR3aa: ASSQDTNLRDEQF

v_gene: TRBV27
CDR3aa: ASSFSEPYNEQF

v_gene: TRBV28
CDR3aa: ASKGSGEQY

v_gene: TRBV20-1
CDR3aa: SARDMPSVQETQY

v_gene: TRBV5-1
CDR3aa: ASSTFGPDSPLH

v_gene: TRBV2
CDR3aa: ASSESGSTSYEQY

v_gene: TRBV2
CDR3aa: ASSGTGTLMNTEAF

v_gene: TRBV9
CDR3aa: ASSVGSGPYEQY

v_gene: TRBV6-4
CDR3aa: ASSDSSGLSYNEQF

v_gene: TRBV12-3/TRBV12-4
CDR3aa: ASSLRDRKLYSNQPQH

v_gene: TRBV7-9
CDR3aa: ASSYRDTPRTDTQY

v_gene: TRBV3-1
CDR3aa: ASSHLSRRNSGNTIY

v_gene: TRBV5-5
CDR3aa: ASSYSTGKETQY

v_gene: TRBV6-2/TRBV6-3
CDR3aa: ASSRQGKGYT

v_gene: TRBV5-1
CDR3aa: ASSPGGTGNQPQH

v_gene: TRBV20-1
CDR3aa: SARGLQGVSYEQY

v_gene: TRBV10-3
CDR3aa: AINRKNTEAF

v_gene: TRBV5-4
CDR3aa: AGGRGSTEAF

v_gene: TRBV4-2
CDR3aa: ASSQALGTGHLGTYEQY

v_gene: TRBV11-2
CDR3aa: ASSSHPSNQPQH

v_gene: TRBV5-5
CDR3aa: TSSPQGQYGYT

v_gene: TRBV12-3/TRBV12-4
CDR3aa: ASYLGLAGYNEQF

v_gene: TRBV3-1
CDR3aa: ASSSAREGETQY

v_gene: TRBV20-1
CDR3aa: SARGTGSTDTQY

v_gene: TRBV5-5
CDR3aa: ASSASAPRGPTSYEQY

v_gene: TRBV19
CDR3aa: ASSLQGMDSGNTIY

v_gene: TRBV20-1
CDR3aa: SASKTGASVYGYT

v_gene: TRBV5-1
CDR3aa: ASSLRTGGDPEQY

v_gene: TRBV7-6
CDR3aa: ASRSIAGATYEQY

v_gene: TRBV29-1
CDR3aa: SPGTACSVDTQY

v_gene: TRBV28
CDR3aa: ASRPGSLKEAF